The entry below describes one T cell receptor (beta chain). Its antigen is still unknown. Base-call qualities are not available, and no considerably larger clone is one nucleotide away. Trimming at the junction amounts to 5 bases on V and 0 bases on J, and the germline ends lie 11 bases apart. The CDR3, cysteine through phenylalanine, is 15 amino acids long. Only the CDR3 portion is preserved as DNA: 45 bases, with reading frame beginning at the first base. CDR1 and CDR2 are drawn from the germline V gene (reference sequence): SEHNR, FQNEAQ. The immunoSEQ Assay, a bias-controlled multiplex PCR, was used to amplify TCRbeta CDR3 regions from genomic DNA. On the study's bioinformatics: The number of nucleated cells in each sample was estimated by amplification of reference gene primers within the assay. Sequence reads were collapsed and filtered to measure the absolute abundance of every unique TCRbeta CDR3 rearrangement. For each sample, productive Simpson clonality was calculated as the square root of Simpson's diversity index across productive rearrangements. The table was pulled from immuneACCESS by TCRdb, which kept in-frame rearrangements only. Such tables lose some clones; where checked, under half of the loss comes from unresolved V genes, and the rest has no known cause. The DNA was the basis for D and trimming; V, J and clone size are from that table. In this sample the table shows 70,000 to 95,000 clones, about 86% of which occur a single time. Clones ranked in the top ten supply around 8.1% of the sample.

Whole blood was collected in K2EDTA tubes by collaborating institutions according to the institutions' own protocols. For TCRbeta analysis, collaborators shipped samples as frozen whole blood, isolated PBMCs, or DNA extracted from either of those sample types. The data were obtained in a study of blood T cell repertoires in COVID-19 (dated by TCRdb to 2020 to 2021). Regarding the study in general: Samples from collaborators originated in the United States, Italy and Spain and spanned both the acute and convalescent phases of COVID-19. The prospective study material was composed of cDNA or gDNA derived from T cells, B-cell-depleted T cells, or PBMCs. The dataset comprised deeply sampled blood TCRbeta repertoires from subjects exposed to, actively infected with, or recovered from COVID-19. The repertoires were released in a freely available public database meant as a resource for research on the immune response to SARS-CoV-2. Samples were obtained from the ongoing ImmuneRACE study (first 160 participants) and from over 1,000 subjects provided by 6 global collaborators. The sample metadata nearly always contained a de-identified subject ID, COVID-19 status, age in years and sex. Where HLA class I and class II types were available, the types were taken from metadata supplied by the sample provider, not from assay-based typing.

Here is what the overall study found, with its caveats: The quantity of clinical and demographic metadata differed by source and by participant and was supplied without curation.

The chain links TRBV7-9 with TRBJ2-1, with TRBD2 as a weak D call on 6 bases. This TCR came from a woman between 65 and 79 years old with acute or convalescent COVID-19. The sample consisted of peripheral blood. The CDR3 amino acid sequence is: CASSGDLSSYNEQFF. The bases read TGTGCCAGCAGCGGGGACTTGTCCTCCTACAATGAGCAGTTCTTC.